The present TCR beta chain was sequenced within a study of T cells after posttransplantation cyclophosphamide. Study-wide results and caveats: Recipient CMV seropositivity and CMV reactivation strongly tracked TRB clonality. Donor CD8+ memory clones often dominated recipient blood repertoires at later times. Blood and skin or GI T cell repertoires showed limited TRB overlap.

As concerns this clone: Its matching antigen is unknown.

The repertoire was sequenced with immunoSEQ multiplex PCR; TCRdb's copy has only in-frame clones and lacks some. The data show about 53,000 clones, with about 86% seen just once and around 2.8% held by the top ten. Sequencing was performed on PBMCs. This sequence originates from a man younger than 45 with a blood cancer, CMV-positive, and with a related stem cell donor.

The CDR3 DNA reads TGTGCCAGCATCCGGGACAGCGAGGATACGCAGTATTTT. As protein: CASIRDSEDTQYF. This chain links TRBV6-1 with TRBJ2-3; 7 positions agree with TRBD1. Germline assignment: CDR1 MNHNS and CDR2 SASEGT. Germline trimming cut 7 bases from V and 6 bases from J; bases unmatched to any gene: 7. This CDR3 has 13 amino acids.